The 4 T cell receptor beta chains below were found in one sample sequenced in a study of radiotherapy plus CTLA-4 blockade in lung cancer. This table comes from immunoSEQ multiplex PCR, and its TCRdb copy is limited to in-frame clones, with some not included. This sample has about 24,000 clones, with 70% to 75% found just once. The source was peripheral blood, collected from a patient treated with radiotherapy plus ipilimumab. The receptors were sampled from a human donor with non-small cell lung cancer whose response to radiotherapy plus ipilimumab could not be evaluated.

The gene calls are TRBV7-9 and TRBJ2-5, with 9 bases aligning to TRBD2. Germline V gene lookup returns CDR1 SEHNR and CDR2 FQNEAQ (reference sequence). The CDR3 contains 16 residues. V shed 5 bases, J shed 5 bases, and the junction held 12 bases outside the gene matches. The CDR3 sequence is CASSPGGRGRMETQYF. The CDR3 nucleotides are TGTGCCAGCAGCCCAGGCGGGAGGGGGCGGATGGAGACCCAGTACTTC. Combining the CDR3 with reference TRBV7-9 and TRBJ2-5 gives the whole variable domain DTGVSQNPRHKITKRGQNVTFRCDPISEHNRLYWYRQTLGQGPEFLTYFQNEAQLEKSRLLSDRFSAERPKGSFSTLEIQRTEQGDSAMYLCASSPGGRGRMETQYFGPGTRLLVL.

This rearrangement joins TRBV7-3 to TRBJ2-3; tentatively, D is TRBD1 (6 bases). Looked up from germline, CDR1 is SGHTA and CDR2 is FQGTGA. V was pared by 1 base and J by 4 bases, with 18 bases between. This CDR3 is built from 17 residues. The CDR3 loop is CASSLMGAGAGADTQYF. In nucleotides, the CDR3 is TGTGCCAGCAGCTTAATGGGGGCAGGGGCAGGTGCAGATACGCAGTATTTT.

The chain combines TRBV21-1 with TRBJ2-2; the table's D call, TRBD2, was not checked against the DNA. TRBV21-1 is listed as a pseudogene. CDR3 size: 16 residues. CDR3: CASSKESGMNTGELFF. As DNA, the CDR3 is TGTGCCAGCAGCAAAGAGAGCGGGATGAACACCGGGGAGCTGTTTTTT.

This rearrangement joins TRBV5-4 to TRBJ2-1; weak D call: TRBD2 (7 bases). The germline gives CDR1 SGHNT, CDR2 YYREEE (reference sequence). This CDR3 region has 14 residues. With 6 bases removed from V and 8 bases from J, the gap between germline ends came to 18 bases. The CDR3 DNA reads TGTGCCAGCACCCTAAGGGGGGGCGGGGATGAGCAGTTCTTC. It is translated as CASTLRGGGDEQFF.